The 24 T cell receptor beta chains below were found in one sample sequenced in a study of blood T cell repertoires in COVID-19. The repertoire was sequenced with immunoSEQ multiplex PCR; TCRdb's copy has only in-frame clones and lacks some. The top ten clones hold roughly 4.2% of a sample with approximately 330,000 clones, 86% of them seen once. Sequencing was done on a sample of PBMCs or T cells enriched from blood (not recorded which). These receptors all stem from a woman aged 40 to 50 with acute COVID-19.

V usage is TRBV7-2 and J usage is TRBJ2-1; a possible D gene is TRBD1 (6 bases). The CDR3 sequence is 14 residues long. The ends were cut back, 2 bases at V and 10 bases at J, with 15 bases in the middle. Germline V lookup: CDR1 SGHTA, CDR2 FQGNSA. The DNA of the CDR3 is TGTGCCAGCAGCTTAATAGAGGGGGTTAGCGAGCAGTTCTTC. Residues: CASSLIEGVSEQFF. Variable domain in full (rest from reference TRBV7-2 and TRBJ2-1): GAGVSQSPSNKVTEKGKDVELRCDPISGHTALYWYRQSLGQGLEFLIYFQGNSAPDKSGLPSDRFSAERTGGSVSTLTIQRTQQEDSAVYLCASSLIEGVSEQFFGPGTRLTVL.

The chain employs TRBV18 and TRBJ2-3; TRBD1 aligns across 9 bases. The CDR3 contains 15 residues. J was trimmed by 8 bases and V by 3 bases; bases with no gene match: 9. Germline CDR1 and CDR2: KGHSH and LQKENI. Here the CDR3 DNA reads TGTGCCAGCTCACCCCGGACAGGGGATCATGGTACGCAGTATTTT. It yields the protein CASSPRTGDHGTQYF.

Only one count was recorded for this clone. The rearrangement links TRBV28 to TRBJ2-7; perhaps TRBD2 as D (5 bases). Trimming cost V 10 bases and J 0 bases, with 10 bases left between them. Germline CDR1 MDHEN, CDR2 SYDVKM. CDR3 size: 12 residues. CDR3 amino acids: CATAVSSYEQYF. DNA of the CDR3: TGTGCCACAGCGGTTAGCTCCTACGAGCAGTACTTC.

V usage is TRBV7-8 and J usage is TRBJ2-1, with 8 bases lining up with TRBD2. The CDR3 sequence is 15 residues long. V shed 5 bases, J shed 5 bases, and the junction held 8 bases outside the gene matches. The germline gives CDR1 SGHVS, CDR2 FQNEAQ. In DNA form, the CDR3 reads TGTGCCAGCAGCCCCTATAGCGGGGACCACAATGAGCAGTTCTTC. This translates into CASSPYSGDHNEQFF. Drawing the rest from reference TRBV7-8 and TRBJ2-1, the complete variable domain is GAGVSQSPRYKVAKRGQDVALRCDPISGHVSLFWYQQALGQGPEFLTYFQNEAQLDKSGLPSDRFFAERPEGSVSTLKIQRTQQEDSAVYLCASSPYSGDHNEQFFGPGTRLTVL.

The rearrangement joins TRBV19 to TRBJ2-2, with 7 bases fitting TRBD2. This CDR3 comprises 15 residues. Germline CDR1 and CDR2: LNHDA and SQIVND (reference sequence). V dropped 4 bases and J dropped 5; count of bases not matched to a gene: 7. DNA of the CDR3: TGTGCCAGTAGTAGCGGGAGCTTCCGAACCGGGGAGCTGTTTTTT. Translating it yields CASSSGSFRTGELFF.

On this clone: Other DNA sequences of this sample code for an identical CDR3. This chain uses TRBV2 with TRBJ1-1, with D unresolved. Trimming pared 6 bases from V and 0 bases from J, leaving 11 bases between. CDR3 length: 14 amino acids. CDR1 is SNHLY and CDR2 is FYNNEI in the germline V gene. This chain's CDR3 is CASRYRVLNTEAFF. The CDR3 coding sequence is TGTGCCAGCAGGTACCGGGTCTTGAACACTGAAGCTTTCTTT.

This clone has only a few counts. V usage is TRBV10-2 and J usage is TRBJ1-1, with D unclear. V was clipped by 6 bases and J by 0 bases, with 5 bases between them. CDR3 size: 12 residues. CDR1 is WSHSY and CDR2 is SAAADI in the germline V gene. In DNA, the CDR3 is TGCGCCAGCAGCGACATGAACACTGAAGCTTTCTTT. Its translation: CASSDMNTEAFF.

This clone was recorded a few times. The DNA of the CDR3 is TGTGCCAGCAGCCAAGGACAGGGGCTTAATTCACCCCTCCACTTT. Its protein is CASSQGQGLNSPLHF. The genes are TRBV3-1 (or the pseudogene TRBV3-2) and TRBJ1-6; TRBD1 agrees at 8 bases. Germline assignment: CDR1 LGHDT and CDR2 YNNKEL (reference sequence). V lost 1 base, J lost 6 bases, and 2 bases stayed unmatched. The CDR3 spans 15 residues.

J is TRBJ1-2 and V is TRBV9, with D possibly TRBD1 on 6 matching bases. The V and J ends lost 2 bases and 2 bases respectively, with 10 bases between them. This CDR3 has 14 residues. From germline, CDR1 is SGDLS and CDR2 YYNGEE. The CDR3 reads CASSVDRTNYGYTF. CDR3 coding DNA: TGTGCCAGCAGCGTCGACAGGACAAACTATGGCTACACCTTC.

The chain recombines TRBV19 with TRBJ1-2, with TRBD1 identical over 9 bases. The V segment lost 5 bases and the J segment 5 bases; nucleotides outside the gene matches: 9. Germline V CDR1 and CDR2: LNHDA, SQIVND (reference sequence). The CDR3 contains 15 residues. The CDR3 protein is CASSPSGTGMYGYTF. The CDR3 nucleotides read TGTGCCAGTAGTCCCTCCGGGACAGGGATGTATGGCTACACCTTC.

This chain links TRBV5-4 with TRBJ2-3; no reliable D call. This CDR3 is 13 amino acids long. Trimming shortened V by 4 bases and J by 3 bases, and 9 bases separated the two germline ends. Germline V lookup: CDR1 SGHNT, CDR2 YYREEE (reference sequence). CDR3 sequence: CASSPQYTDTQYF. CDR3 coding DNA: TGTGCCAGCAGCCCACAGTATACAGATACGCAGTATTTT.

J is TRBJ2-5 and V is TRBV6-2 or TRBV6-3, with TRBD2 as a possible D gene (6 bases). This CDR3 has 15 amino acids. V lost 3 bases to trimming and J lost 3 bases, with 14 bases between them. Germline-derived CDR1 and CDR2 are MNHEY and SVGEGT. CDR3 amino acids: CASSYGRGGKETQYF. CDR3 in DNA: TGTGCCAGCAGTTATGGGCGTGGCGGGAAAGAGACCCAGTACTTC.

This rearrangement joins TRBV18 to TRBJ2-7; D is possibly TRBD1 (5 bases). From germline, CDR1 is KGHSH and CDR2 LQKENI. V was trimmed by 9 bases and J by 1 base, leaving 19 bases between them. This CDR3 is 15 amino acids long. The CDR3 nucleotides read TGTGCCAGTTCAACAGGTACAACCAGTTCCTACGAGCAGTACTTC. Translating gives CASSTGTTSSYEQYF.

The J gene is TRBJ1-1, the V gene TRBV28; 8 bases map to TRBD1. With 2 bases clipped from V and 13 bases from J, the junction kept 15 bases outside the gene matches. The CDR3 is made up of 15 amino acids. Germline CDR1 reads MDHEN; CDR2 reads SYDVKM. CDR3 DNA: TGTGCCAGCAGTTTAATAAGCAATGCGCCGGGACAGGATTTCTTT. Residues: CASSLISNAPGQDFF.

V is TRBV27 and J is TRBJ1-2; 10 bases are shared with TRBD1. Germline CDR1 MNHEY, CDR2 SMNVEV (reference sequence). The length of the CDR3 is 15 residues. The V gene end was trimmed by 4 bases and the J gene end by 7 bases; junction bases not matched to a gene: 9. The CDR3 protein is CASSSRRDRGFGYTF. The DNA for the CDR3 is TGTGCCAGCAGTTCTCGCAGGGACAGGGGATTTGGCTACACCTTC.

The chain joins TRBV4-3 to TRBJ1-3; tentatively, D is TRBD1 (6 bases). V was trimmed by 0 bases and J by 0 bases, leaving 12 bases between them. The germline V gene encodes CDR1 LGHNA and CDR2 YSLEER. This CDR3 is 17 amino acids long. This CDR3 is CASSQEIGGHSGNTIYF. Written as DNA, the CDR3 is TGCGCCAGCAGCCAAGAGATTGGGGGCCACTCTGGAAACACCATATATTTT.

This clone was seen only a few times. The chain carries TRBV7-3 and TRBJ1-2; 9 nucleotides match TRBD1. V gave up 4 bases and J gave up 2 bases; unmatched junction bases: 2. Germline V gives CDR1 SGHTA, CDR2 FQGTGA. CDR3 size: 14 residues. In nucleotides, the CDR3 is TGTGCCAGCAGCTCGACAGGGGGGAACTATGGCTACACCTTC. It translates to CASSSTGGNYGYTF.

In its sample, this clone was seen a few times. The CDR3 reads CASSILPRQGHGQPQHF. In DNA form, the CDR3 reads TGTGCCAGTAGTATACTACCCCGACAGGGACATGGACAGCCCCAGCATTTT. The chain uses TRBV19 and TRBJ1-5, with TRBD1 matching 7 bases. CDR1 and CDR2 (germline): LNHDA, SQIVND (reference sequence). This CDR3 has 17 amino acids. The J segment lost 7 bases and the V segment lost 2 bases, leaving 14 bases of the junction unmatched.

CDR3 sequence reads: CASSQVGTGGYEQYF. CDR3 in DNA: TGTGCCAGCAGCCAAGTGGGGACAGGGGGGTACGAGCAGTACTTC. The chain uses TRBV3-1 (or the pseudogene TRBV3-2) and TRBJ2-7; TRBD1 matches 11 bases. The CDR3 runs to 15 residues. The trim removed 1 base at V and 4 bases at J, leaving 3 bases unmatched. The germline V gene has CDR1 LGHDT and CDR2 YNNKEL (reference sequence).

The CDR3 sequence is CAIRTMGGGNEQFF. The CDR3 DNA is TGTGCCATCAGAACCATGGGGGGAGGTAATGAGCAGTTCTTC. The chain combines TRBV10-3 with TRBJ2-1; possibly TRBD2 for D (6 bases). CDR1 ENHRY and CDR2 SYGVKD come from the germline V gene. The V and J ends lost 6 bases and 7 bases respectively, with 16 bases between them. The CDR3 runs 14 residues.

This clone was picked up one time. The V call is TRBV11-2, the J call TRBJ1-4, with D possibly being TRBD1 (6 bases). Germline V gene lookup returns CDR1 SGHAT and CDR2 FQNNGV. The CDR3 runs 17 residues. The V and J ends lost 3 bases and 6 bases respectively, with 20 bases between them. CDR3: CASSFSGGRGGYEKLFF. For the CDR3, the DNA is TGTGCCAGCAGCTTCTCCGGGGGCAGGGGAGGGTATGAAAAACTGTTTTTT. The complete variable domain, with remaining parts taken from reference TRBV11-2 and TRBJ1-4, reads EAGVAQSPRYKIIEKRQSVAFWCNPISGHATLYWYQQILGQGPKLLIQFQNNGVVDDSQLPKDRFSAERLKGVDSTLKIQPAKLEDSAVYLCASSFSGGRGGYEKLFFGSGTQLSVL.

CDR3 sequence: CASSQDNDYGYTF. The DNA for the CDR3 is TGCGCCAGCAGCCAAGATAATGACTATGGCTACACCTTC. The chain carries TRBV4-3 and TRBJ1-2; D unresolved. The V end lost 0 bases, the J end lost 3 bases, and 5 bases lay between the germline ends. CDR1 is LGHNA, CDR2 YSLEER, per germline. This CDR3 region has 13 residues.

A word on this clone: The same CDR3 arises from other DNA sequences in this sample as well. The rearrangement uses TRBV18 and TRBJ1-1; no definite D call. V was cut by 1 base and J by 5 bases, with 8 bases left in between. The CDR3 has 13 amino acids. Germline loops: CDR1 KGHSH, CDR2 LQKENI. The CDR3 is CASSPQGGTEAFF. DNA of the CDR3: TGTGCCAGCTCACCACAGGGAGGGACTGAAGCTTTCTTT. The variable domain in full, completed from reference TRBV18 and TRBJ1-1, reads NAGVMQNPRHLVRRRGQEARLRCSPMKGHSHVYWYRQLPEEGLKFMVYLQKENIIDESGMPKERFSAEFPKEGPSILRIQQVVRGDSAAYFCASSPQGGTEAFFGQGTRLTVV.

The chain couples TRBV18 to TRBJ1-1, with a possible D match to TRBD1 (6 bases). The CDR3 loop spans 14 amino acids. V lost 2 bases to trimming and J lost 5 bases, with 12 bases between them. Germline assignment: CDR1 KGHSH and CDR2 LQKENI. The CDR3 here is CASSPNEGGTEAFF. Here the CDR3 DNA reads TGTGCCAGCTCACCAAACGAGGGGGGGACTGAAGCTTTCTTT.